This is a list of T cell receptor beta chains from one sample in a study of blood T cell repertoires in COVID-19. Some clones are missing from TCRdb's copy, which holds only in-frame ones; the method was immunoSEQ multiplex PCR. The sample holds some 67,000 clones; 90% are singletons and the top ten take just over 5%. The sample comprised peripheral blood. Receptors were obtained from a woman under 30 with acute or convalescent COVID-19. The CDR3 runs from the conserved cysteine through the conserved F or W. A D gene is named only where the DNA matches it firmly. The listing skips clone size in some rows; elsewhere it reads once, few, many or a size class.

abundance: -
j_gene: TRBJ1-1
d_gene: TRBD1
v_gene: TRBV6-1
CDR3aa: CASSDPGQMNTEAFF
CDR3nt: TGTGCCAGCAGTGACCCGGGACAGATGAACACTGAAGCTTTCTTT

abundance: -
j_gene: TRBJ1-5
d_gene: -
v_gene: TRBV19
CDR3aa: CASSIRPGSTNQPQHF
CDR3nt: TGTGCCAGTAGTATCCGCCCGGGGTCTACTAATCAGCCCCAGCATTTT

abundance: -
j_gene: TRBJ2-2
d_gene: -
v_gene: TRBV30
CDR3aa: CAWSATGPGELFF
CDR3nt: TGTGCCTGGAGTGCCACAGGGCCCGGGGAGCTGTTTTTT

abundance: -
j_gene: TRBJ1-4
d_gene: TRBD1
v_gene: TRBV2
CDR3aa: CASLKGTGKEKLFF
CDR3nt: TGTGCCAGCTTGAAGGGGACAGGGAAGGAAAAACTGTTTTTT

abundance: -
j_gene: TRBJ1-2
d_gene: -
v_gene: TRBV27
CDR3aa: CASSFGRGNPYGYTF
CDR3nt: TGTGCCAGCAGTTTTGGTAGGGGGAACCCCTATGGCTACACCTTC

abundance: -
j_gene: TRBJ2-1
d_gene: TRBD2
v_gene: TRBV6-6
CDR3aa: CASSYGPSGRENEQFF
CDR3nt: TGTGCCAGCAGTTACGGCCCTAGCGGGAGAGAGAATGAGCAGTTCTTC

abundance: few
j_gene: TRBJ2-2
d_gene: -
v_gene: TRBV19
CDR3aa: CASSFRTESYEATGELFF
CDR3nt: TGTGCCAGTAGTTTCCGGACAGAGTCATACGAGGCCACCGGGGAGCTGTTTTTT

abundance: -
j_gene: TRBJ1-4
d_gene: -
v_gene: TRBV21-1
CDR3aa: CASSPLGQGGEKLFF
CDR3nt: TGTGCCAGCAGCCCCTTGGGACAGGGTGGAGAAAAACTGTTTTTT

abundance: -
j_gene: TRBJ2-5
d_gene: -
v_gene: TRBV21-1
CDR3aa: CASSRLEREAAQETQYF
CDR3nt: TGTGCCAGCAGCCGACTAGAGCGGGAGGCGGCCCAAGAGACCCAGTACTTC

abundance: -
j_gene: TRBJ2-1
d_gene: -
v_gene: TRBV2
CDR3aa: CASSPFGGIGNNEQFF
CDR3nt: TGTGCCAGCAGTCCATTCGGAGGGATCGGAAATAATGAGCAGTTCTTC

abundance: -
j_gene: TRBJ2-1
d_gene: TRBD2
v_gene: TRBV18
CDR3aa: CASSPVQRGGLDEQFF
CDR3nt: TGTGCCAGCTCACCTGTTCAGCGGGGGGGCTTGGATGAGCAGTTCTTC

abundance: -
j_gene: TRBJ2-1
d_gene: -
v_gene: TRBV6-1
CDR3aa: CASSGPGPLAGYNEQFF
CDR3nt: TGTGCCAGCAGTGGCCCGGGCCCCCTAGCAGGCTACAATGAGCAGTTCTTC

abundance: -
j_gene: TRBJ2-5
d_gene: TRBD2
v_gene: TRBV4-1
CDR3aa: CASSQEAATSGGLQETQYF
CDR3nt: TGCGCCAGCAGCCAAGAAGCCGCGACTAGCGGGGGGCTGCAAGAGACCCAGTACTTC

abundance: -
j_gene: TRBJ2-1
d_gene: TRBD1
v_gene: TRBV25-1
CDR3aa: CASWSGDRGHNEQFF
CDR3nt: TGTGCCAGCTGGTCCGGGGACAGGGGGCACAATGAGCAGTTCTTC

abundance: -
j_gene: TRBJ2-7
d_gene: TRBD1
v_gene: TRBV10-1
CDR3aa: CASSERPGQNFHEQYF
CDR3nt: TGCGCCAGCAGTGAGCGTCCGGGACAGAACTTCCACGAGCAGTACTTC

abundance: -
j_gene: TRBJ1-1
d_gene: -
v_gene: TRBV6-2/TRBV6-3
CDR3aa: CASSKTGRFTEAFF
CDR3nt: TGTGCCAGCAGTAAAACAGGGCGGTTCACTGAAGCTTTCTTT

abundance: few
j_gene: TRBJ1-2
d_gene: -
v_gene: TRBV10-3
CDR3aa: CAIRDYSGGYTF
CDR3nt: TGTGCCATCAGGGATTACAGTGGGGGCTACACCTTC

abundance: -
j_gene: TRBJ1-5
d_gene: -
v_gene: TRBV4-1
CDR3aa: CASSQDSRVPLPNQPQHF
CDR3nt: TGCGCCAGCAGCCAAGATTCTCGGGTCCCCCTTCCCAATCAGCCCCAGCATTTT

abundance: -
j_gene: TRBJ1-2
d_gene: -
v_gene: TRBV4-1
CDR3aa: CASSQEGRGYGYTF
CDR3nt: TGCGCCAGCAGCCAAGAAGGGAGGGGATATGGCTACACCTTC

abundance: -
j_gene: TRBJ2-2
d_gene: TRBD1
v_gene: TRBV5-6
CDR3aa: CASSFDRGRVGELFF
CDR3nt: TGTGCCAGCAGCTTCGACAGGGGGCGCGTCGGGGAGCTGTTTTTT

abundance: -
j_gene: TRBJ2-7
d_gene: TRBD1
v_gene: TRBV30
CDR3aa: CAWNKLGQAYEQYF
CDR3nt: TGTGCCTGGAACAAACTGGGACAGGCCTACGAGCAGTACTTC

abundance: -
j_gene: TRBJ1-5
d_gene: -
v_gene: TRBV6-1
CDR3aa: CASSEFHDRTNQPQHF
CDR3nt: TGTGCCAGCAGTGAATTCCACGACAGAACCAATCAGCCCCAGCATTTT

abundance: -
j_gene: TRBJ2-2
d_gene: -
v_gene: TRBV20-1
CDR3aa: CSASRSDSWNTGELFF
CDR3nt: TGCAGTGCTAGTCGGTCGGACTCATGGAACACCGGGGAGCTGTTTTTT

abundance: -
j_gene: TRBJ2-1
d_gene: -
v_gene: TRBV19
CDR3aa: CASSILGGRGSYNEQFF
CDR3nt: TGTGCCAGTAGTATCTTGGGTGGGAGAGGCTCCTACAATGAGCAGTTCTTC

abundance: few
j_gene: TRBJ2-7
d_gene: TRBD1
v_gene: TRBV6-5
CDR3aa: CASSRTGTGGHEQYF
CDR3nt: TGTGCCAGCAGTCGGACCGGGACAGGGGGGCACGAGCAGTACTTC

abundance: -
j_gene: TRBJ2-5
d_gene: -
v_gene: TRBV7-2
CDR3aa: CASSSPPQETQYF
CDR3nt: TGTGCCAGCAGCTCCCCTCCCCAAGAGACCCAGTACTTC

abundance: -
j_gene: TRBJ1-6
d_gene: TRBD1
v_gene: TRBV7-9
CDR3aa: CASSLGGRGRNSPLHF
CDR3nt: TGTGCCAGCAGCTTAGGGGGAAGGGGGCGTAATTCACCCCTCCACTTT

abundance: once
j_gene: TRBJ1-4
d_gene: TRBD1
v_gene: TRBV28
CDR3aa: CASSTRTGVANEKLFF
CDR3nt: TGTGCCAGCAGTACGCGGACAGGGGTAGCTAATGAAAAACTGTTTTTT

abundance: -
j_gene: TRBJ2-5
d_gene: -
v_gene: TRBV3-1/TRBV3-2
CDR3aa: CASSQDLGGETQYF
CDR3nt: TGTGCCAGCAGCCAAGATTTAGGGGGAGAGACCCAGTACTTC

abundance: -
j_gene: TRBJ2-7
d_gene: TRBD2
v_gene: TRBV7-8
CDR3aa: CASSLGERGGRYEQYF
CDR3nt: TGTGCCAGCAGCTTAGGAGAACGCGGGGGTCGGTACGAGCAGTACTTC

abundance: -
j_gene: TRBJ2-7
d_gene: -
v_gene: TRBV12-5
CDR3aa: CASGLVPGYYEQYF
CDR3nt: TGTGCTAGTGGTTTGGTACCGGGATACTACGAGCAGTACTTC

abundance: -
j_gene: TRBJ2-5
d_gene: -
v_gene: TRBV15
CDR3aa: CATSSSRLEETQYF
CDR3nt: TGTGCCACCAGCAGCAGCAGGCTGGAAGAGACCCAGTACTTC

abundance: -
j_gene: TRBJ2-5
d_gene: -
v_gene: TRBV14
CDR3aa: CASSQVAGVETQYF
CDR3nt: TGTGCCAGCAGCCAAGTGGCCGGGGTGGAGACCCAGTACTTC

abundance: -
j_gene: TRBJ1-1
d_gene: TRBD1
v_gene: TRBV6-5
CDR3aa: CASSYSNRGNTEAFF
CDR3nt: TGTGCCAGCAGTTACTCGAACAGGGGGAACACTGAAGCTTTCTTT

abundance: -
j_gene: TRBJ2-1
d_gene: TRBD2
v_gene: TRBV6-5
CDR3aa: CASSPSGSSYNEQFF
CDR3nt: TGTGCCAGCAGTCCAAGCGGGAGTTCCTACAATGAGCAGTTCTTC

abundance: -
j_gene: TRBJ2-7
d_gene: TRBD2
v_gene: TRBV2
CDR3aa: CASSDGTRGDEQYF
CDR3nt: TGTGCCAGCAGTGACGGAACGCGGGGGGACGAGCAGTACTTC

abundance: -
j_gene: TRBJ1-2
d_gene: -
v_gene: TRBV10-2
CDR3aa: CASSEGGVSYGYTF
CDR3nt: TGCGCCAGCAGTGAAGGCGGGGTATCCTATGGCTACACCTTC

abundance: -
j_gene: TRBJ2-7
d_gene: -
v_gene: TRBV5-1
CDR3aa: CASSVTGEPYEQYF
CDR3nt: TGCGCCAGCAGCGTCACGGGGGAACCCTACGAGCAGTACTTC

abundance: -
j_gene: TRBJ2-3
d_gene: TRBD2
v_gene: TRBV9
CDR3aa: CASSPRGLAGDTQYF
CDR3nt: TGTGCCAGCAGCCCCCGCGGCCTAGCGGGAGATACGCAGTATTTT

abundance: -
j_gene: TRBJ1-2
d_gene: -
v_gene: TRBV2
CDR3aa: CASVQGQMYGYTF
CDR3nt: TGTGCCAGCGTACAGGGCCAGATGTATGGCTACACCTTC

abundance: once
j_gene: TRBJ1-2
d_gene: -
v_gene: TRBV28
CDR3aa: CASSLSFTGSKGYTF
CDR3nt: TGTGCCAGCAGTTTAAGTTTCACAGGGAGCAAAGGCTACACCTTC

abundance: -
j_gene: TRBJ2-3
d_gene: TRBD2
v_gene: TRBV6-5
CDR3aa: CASRGGNTDTQYF
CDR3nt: TGTGCCAGCAGGGGAGGGAACACAGATACGCAGTATTTT

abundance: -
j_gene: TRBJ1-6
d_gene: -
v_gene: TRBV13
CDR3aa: CASSPRSSYNSPLHF
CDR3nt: TGTGCCAGCAGCCCCAGATCCTCCTATAATTCACCCCTCCACTTT

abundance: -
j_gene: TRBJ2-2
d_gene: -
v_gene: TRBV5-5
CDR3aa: CASSLEIRANTGELFF
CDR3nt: TGTGCCAGCAGCTTGGAAATCAGGGCGAACACCGGGGAGCTGTTTTTT

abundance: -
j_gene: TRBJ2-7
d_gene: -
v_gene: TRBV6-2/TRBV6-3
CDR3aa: CASSYSNGVPSYEQYF
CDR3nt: TGTGCCAGCAGTTACTCGAACGGGGTTCCCTCCTACGAGCAGTACTTC

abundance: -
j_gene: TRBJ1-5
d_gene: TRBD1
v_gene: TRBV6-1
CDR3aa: CASSDQGAVSYSNQPQHF
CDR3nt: TGTGCCAGCAGTGACCAGGGGGCGGTGTCTTATAGCAATCAGCCCCAGCATTTT

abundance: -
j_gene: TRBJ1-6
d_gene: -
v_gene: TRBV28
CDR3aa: CASRSGTPLHF
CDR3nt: TGTGCCAGCAGATCCGGGACACCCCTCCACTTT

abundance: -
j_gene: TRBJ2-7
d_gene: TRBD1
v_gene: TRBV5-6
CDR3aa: CASSPLAKLGQGRYEQYF
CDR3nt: TGTGCCAGCAGCCCGTTAGCGAAGTTGGGACAGGGCAGGTACGAGCAGTACTTC

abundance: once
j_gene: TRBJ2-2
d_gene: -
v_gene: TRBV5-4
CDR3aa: CASSLAPGLNTGELFF
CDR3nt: TGTGCCAGCAGCTTGGCTCCGGGACTGAACACCGGGGAGCTGTTTTTT

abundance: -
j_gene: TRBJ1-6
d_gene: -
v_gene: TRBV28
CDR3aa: CASRMSSYNSPLHF
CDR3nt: TGTGCCAGCAGAATGAGCTCCTATAATTCACCCCTCCACTTT

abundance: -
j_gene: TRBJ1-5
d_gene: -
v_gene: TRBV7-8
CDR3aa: CASSRGEHQPQHF
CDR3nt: TGTGCCAGCAGCCGAGGTGAGCATCAGCCCCAGCATTTT

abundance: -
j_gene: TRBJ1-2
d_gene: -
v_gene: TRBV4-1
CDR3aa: CASSPEGSGDYGYTF
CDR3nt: TGCGCCAGCAGCCCTGAGGGTAGCGGAGACTATGGCTACACCTTC

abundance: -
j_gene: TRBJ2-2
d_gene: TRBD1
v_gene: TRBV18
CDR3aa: CASSTSDRGRGIGELFF
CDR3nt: TGTGCCAGCTCAACATCGGACAGGGGGCGCGGGATCGGGGAGCTGTTTTTT